The 21 T cell receptor beta chains reported below all come from one sample, sequenced in a study of T cells in Graves' hyperthyroidism and ophthalmopathy. Researchers amplified the TCR beta CDR3 regions from RNA transcripts. The HTBI set primed first-round TCR CDR3 RT-PCR. MiXCR, applied by TCRdb to the multiplex PCR reads, yields one record per CDR3 protein. The sample holds 500,000 to 600,000 distinct CDR3 sequences, just under 20% seen once. Sequencing was performed on blood. All receptors come from a man aged 35 to 55 with Graves' ophthalmopathy.

This clonotype was seen a few times. The chain joins TRBV18 to TRBJ1-1, with D unresolved. Germline V gene data show CDR1 as KGHSH and CDR2 as LQKENI. This CDR3 comprises 16 residues. The ends were cut back, 3 bases at V and 3 bases at J, with 17 bases in the middle. CDR3 coding DNA: TGTGCCAGCTCACCCCCCACCCCGAGATGGGACACTGAAGCTTTCTTT. Its translation is CASSPPTPRWDTEAFF.

The J gene is TRBJ2-5, the V gene TRBV6-2 or TRBV6-3, with 10 bases that match TRBD2. Germline V gene lookup returns CDR1 MNHEY and CDR2 SVGEGT. J lost 2 bases, V lost 7 bases, and 10 bases had no gene match. CDR3 length: 16 residues. CDR3 in amino acids: CASTALGTSEQETQYF. CDR3 DNA: TGTGCCAGCACGGCACTCGGGACTAGCGAGCAAGAGACCCAGTACTTC.

This clonotype was seen ten or more times. This rearrangement joins TRBV11-1 to TRBJ2-5; 10 bases are a match to TRBD1. CDR3 size: 14 residues. V gave up 3 bases and J gave up 5 bases; unmatched junction bases: 3. Germline loops: CDR1 SGHAT, CDR2 FQDESV (reference sequence). The DNA of the CDR3 is TGTGCCAGCAGCTTCGACAGGGGGCCGGAGACCCAGTACTTC. Translated, it gives CASSFDRGPETQYF.

CDR3 in amino acids: CSARDIAAKNIQYF. The DNA of the CDR3 is TGCAGTGCTAGAGATATAGCGGCCAAAAACATTCAGTACTTC. V usage is TRBV20-1 and J usage is TRBJ2-4, with D perhaps matching TRBD2 (5 bases). V dropped 0 bases and J dropped 1 base, with 7 bases sitting between them. This CDR3 has 14 residues. CDR1 is DFQATT, CDR2 SNEGSKA, per germline (reference sequence).

The chain combines TRBV7-9 with TRBJ2-1; possibly TRBD2 for D (5 bases). The germline CDR1 and CDR2 sequences are SEHNR and FQNEAQ (reference sequence). The CDR3 consists of 15 residues. The V and J ends lost 6 bases and 0 bases respectively, with 12 bases between them. CDR3 residues: CASSSGCSSYNEQFF. CDR3 DNA sequence: TGTGCCAGCAGTTCGGGGTGCAGCTCCTACAATGAGCAGTTCTTC.

The rearrangement links TRBV27 to TRBJ2-3; TRBD2 matches 8 bases. This CDR3 comprises 14 residues. Germline V CDR1 and CDR2: MNHEY, SMNVEV (reference sequence). V shed 6 bases and J 3 bases; nucleotides not matched to a gene: 5. The CDR3 loop reads CASSGGALTDTQYF. CDR3 nucleotides: TGTGCCAGCAGCGGGGGGGCCTTAACAGATACGCAGTATTTT.

This clonotype was counted many times. This rearrangement joins TRBV6-1 to TRBJ2-2; D gene uncertain. Trimming stripped 2 bases from V and 0 bases from J, with 4 bases between. Germline V CDR1 and CDR2: MNHNS, SASEGT. This CDR3 region has 14 residues. The CDR3 is CASSELSNTGELFF. In DNA form, the CDR3 reads TGTGCCAGCAGTGAACTATCGAACACCGGGGAGCTGTTTTTT.

The V gene is TRBV3-1, the J gene TRBJ2-2; 10 nucleotides match TRBD2. Trimming removed 6 bases from V and 6 bases from J; junction bases left unmatched: 4. This CDR3 has 14 residues. Germline V CDR1 and CDR2: LGHDT, YNNKEL (reference sequence). CDR3 residues: CASRLSGRSGELFF. In DNA, the CDR3 is TGTGCCAGCAGACTTAGCGGGAGGTCCGGGGAGCTGTTTTTT.

Many counts were recorded for this clonotype. J is TRBJ2-5 and V is TRBV28; perhaps TRBD2 as D (5 bases). Trimming stripped 6 bases from V and 6 bases from J, with 17 bases between. The germline CDR1 and CDR2 sequences are MDHEN and SYDVKM. This CDR3 has 14 amino acids. CDR3 amino acids: CASRPREGVKTQYF. The CDR3 DNA follows: TGTGCCAGCAGACCTCGAGAGGGAGTAAAGACCCAGTACTTC.

This clonotype was found many times. The chain couples TRBV7-6 to TRBJ2-1; 8 nucleotides match TRBD2. The germline CDR1 and CDR2 sequences are SGHVS and FNYEAQ. This CDR3 region has 16 residues. After removal of 5 bases from V and 2 bases from J, the junction contained 8 bases not matched to a gene. This CDR3 is CASSPYPGGPYNEQFF. The CDR3 DNA reads as TGTGCCAGCAGCCCATATCCGGGAGGGCCCTACAATGAGCAGTTCTTC.

The chain links TRBV10-3 to TRBJ1-6, with TRBD1 matching over 8 bases. Germline CDR1 ENHRY, CDR2 SYGVKD. CDR3 length equals 14 residues. Unmatched junction bases numbered 7, after V lost 8 bases and J lost 7 bases. CDR3 region: CAIASGQANSPLHF. DNA for the CDR3: TGTGCCATCGCGTCGGGACAGGCGAATTCACCCCTCCACTTT.

This clonotype was found a few times. The CDR3 loop reads CASSLVRGGSDEQFF. CDR3 DNA sequence: TGTGCCAGCAGCTTAGTGCGGGGGGGCTCGGATGAGCAGTTCTTC. The chain carries TRBV7-9 and TRBJ2-1, with 9 bases matching TRBD2. CDR1 and CDR2 (germline): SEHNR, FQNEAQ (reference sequence). The V gene end was trimmed by 1 base and the J gene end by 8 bases; junction bases not matched to a gene: 6. The CDR3 has 15 amino acids.

The chain couples TRBV7-9 to TRBJ1-1; D gene ambiguous. V lost 3 bases to trimming and J lost 0 bases, with 8 bases between them. The germline gives CDR1 SEHNR, CDR2 FQNEAQ (reference sequence). The CDR3 is made up of 14 amino acids. The CDR3 protein is CASSFSVVNTEAFF. DNA of the CDR3: TGTGCCAGCAGCTTTTCTGTAGTGAACACTGAAGCTTTCTTT.

This chain uses TRBV4-1 with TRBJ1-4; D unresolved. V was shortened by 1 base and J by 8 bases, with 8 bases between the two germline ends. CDR1 and CDR2 (germline): MGHRA, YSYEKL. The CDR3 has 13 amino acids. CDR3 DNA: TGCGCCAGCAGCCAAGTTACAAAAGAAAAACTGTTTTTT. Protein sequence: CASSQVTKEKLFF.

This clonotype was seen repeatedly, ten times or more. The gene calls are TRBV7-9 and TRBJ2-3; D perhaps matches TRBD1 (6 bases). Germline V gene data show CDR1 as SEHNR and CDR2 as FQNEAQ (reference sequence). Trimming took off 1 base at V and 2 bases at J, with 13 bases between the two ends. This CDR3 contains 16 residues. For the CDR3, the DNA is TGTGCCAGCAGCTTAGGGGTAGGGGGATACACAGATACGCAGTATTTT. Protein: CASSLGVGGYTDTQYF.

The chain is built from TRBV12-3 or TRBV12-4 and TRBJ2-3; TRBD1 matches 7 bases. The CDR3 runs to 15 residues. V gave up 2 bases and J gave up 5 bases; unmatched junction bases: 7. CDR3 region: CASSLYETGRDTQYF. Written as DNA, the CDR3 is TGTGCCAGCAGTTTATATGAGACAGGGAGAGATACGCAGTATTTT.

The chain combines TRBV6-1 with TRBJ2-1; the D is unclear. Germline CDR1 and CDR2: MNHNS and SASEGT. The CDR3 covers 11 residues. With 6 bases removed from V and 8 bases from J, the gap between germline ends came to 8 bases. The CDR3 reads CASRKAYEQFF. The CDR3 DNA reads TGTGCCAGCAGGAAAGCCTATGAGCAGTTCTTC.

The rearrangement links TRBV6-2 or TRBV6-3 to TRBJ1-6, with D uncertain. The V and J ends lost 7 bases and 7 bases respectively, with 11 bases between them. There are 13 residues in the CDR3. Germline CDR1 MNHEY, CDR2 SVGEGT. The CDR3 DNA sequence: TGTGCCAGCACTAGTCAGGTCAATTCACCCCTCCACTTT. It codes for CASTSQVNSPLHF.

This clonotype was picked up a small number of times. The chain couples TRBV19 to TRBJ1-5; D not certain. In germline, CDR1 is LNHDA, CDR2 SQIVND (reference sequence). Trimming pared 10 bases from V and 3 bases from J, leaving 16 bases between. The CDR3 loop spans 14 amino acids. Here the CDR3 reads CAISESAPNQPQHF. The CDR3 DNA follows: TGTGCCATCTCAGAATCGGCGCCCAATCAGCCCCAGCATTTT.

On this clonotype itself: The junction and the germline gene differ at one end; a read error may be behind it. The chain links TRBV28 to TRBJ2-4; D unclear. This CDR3 has 18 amino acids. The germline V gene has CDR1 MDHEN and CDR2 SYDVKM. The DNA for the CDR3 is TGTGCCAGCAGTTCAGTGGTAGTTCAGGTTCTAGGCAAAAACATTCGGTACTTC. Amino acid sequence: CASSSVVVQVLGKNIRYF.

This clonotype was detected ten times or more. The DNA of the CDR3 is TGTGCCAGCAGCCCTCGAAGTGTCAAAAACATTCAGTACTTC. Translating it yields CASSPRSVKNIQYF. The chain has TRBV11-2 and TRBJ2-4; D call uncertain. The CDR3 has 14 amino acids. Germline values: CDR1 SGHAT, CDR2 FQNNGV. Trimming left V 5 bases short and J 3 bases short, with 11 bases between.